This is a list of T cell receptor beta chains from one sample in a study of regulatory T cells in long-lasting Graves disease. TCRdb reanalysed the multiplex PCR reads using MiXCR and keeps one entry per CDR3 protein. The sample has 360,000 or so distinct CDR3 sequences, around 17% seen once. Separately, the same data were catalogued under a study of T cells in Graves' hyperthyroidism and ophthalmopathy.

The source was peripheral blood mononuclear cells (PBMCs), collected at new diagnosis, from a patient treated with antithyroid drugs. These receptors came from a man aged 40-49 years with Graves disease. Each CDR3 is given with its conserved first and last residue. A D gene is named only where the DNA matches it firmly. Only part of the rows carry a size: once, few, many, or a class if the clone is expanded.

TRBJ2-1	TRBD1	TRBV4-1	few	TGCGCCAGCAGCCAAGTGGGCAGGGGGCCTTACAATGAGCAGTTCTTC	CASSQVGRGPYNEQFF
TRBJ2-1	-	TRBV27	many	TGTGCCAGCAGTTTATCGGGTGGCGGGGGCCCCCCTAGGGGGGAGCAGTTCTTC	CASSLSGGGGPPRGEQFF
TRBJ2-3	-	TRBV6-1	many	TGTGCCAGCAGTGAGGGTGATGGCGGGGGCACAGATACGCAGTATTTT	CASSEGDGGGTDTQYF
TRBJ1-1	-	TRBV5-4	few	TGTGCCAGCAGCCCTCTGACAGAGAACACTGAAGCTTTCTTT	CASSPLTENTEAFF
TRBJ2-2	-	TRBV2	many	TGTGCCAGCAGCGAAGAAAGTGGCGGGGAGCTGTTTTTT	CASSEESGGELFF
TRBJ2-1	TRBD2	TRBV28	many	TGTGCCAGCAGTCCCACTAGCGGGGGGGCATATGAGCAGTTCTTC	CASSPTSGGAYEQFF
TRBJ1-6	-	TRBV30	many	TGTGCCTGGAGTGTACGGTATTCACCCCTCCACTTT	CAWSVRYSPLHF
TRBJ2-1	TRBD2	TRBV5-8	many	TGTGCCAGCAGCTTGGGACTAGCGGCTGAGCAGTTCTTC	CASSLGLAAEQFF
TRBJ1-1	-	TRBV18	few	TGTGCCAGCTCACCACGTGGGAGTTGGAACACTGAAGCTTTCTTT	CASSPRGSWNTEAFF
TRBJ1-2	TRBD1	TRBV2	-	TGTGCCAGCAGTCGGGACAGGGGGAACTATGGCTACACCTTC	CASSRDRGNYGYTF
TRBJ1-2	TRBD1	TRBV5-1	many	TGCGCCAGCACCTGGGGGCGGACAGGGGACTATGGCTACACCTTC	CASTWGRTGDYGYTF
TRBJ2-3	TRBD2	TRBV7-3	-	TGTGCCAGCAGCGCCCCTAGCGGGGGGGCCGCAGATACGCAGTATTTT	CASSAPSGGAADTQYF
TRBJ1-5	-	TRBV6-2/TRBV6-3	-	TGTGCCAGCAGTTATAGCGGCCGGAATCAGCCCCAGCATTTT	CASSYSGRNQPQHF
TRBJ2-3	TRBD1	TRBV20-1	many	TGCAGTGCTAGCCCGGGACAGACATCCACAGATACGCAGTATTTT	CSASPGQTSTDTQYF
TRBJ2-3	-	TRBV4-2	many	TGTGCCAGCAGCCAATCTTCGAGGGACTCCCCCACAGATACGCAGTATTTT	CASSQSSRDSPTDTQYF
TRBJ2-6	-	TRBV2	-	TGTGCCAGCAGTGGTTCGGGATCTGGGGCCAACGTCCTGACTTTC	CASSGSGSGANVLTF
TRBJ2-5	TRBD2	TRBV11-2	-	TGTGCCAGCGGGTATAGCGGGATGGAGACCCAGTACTTC	CASGYSGMETQYF
TRBJ2-1	-	TRBV11-3	-	TGTGCCAGCAGCAGGACACACAATGAGCAGTTCTTC	CASSRTHNEQFF
TRBJ1-2	-	TRBV14	-	TGTGCCAGCAGCCAAGCGGTCGGGTTACGAAACCGCTACACCTTC	CASSQAVGLRNRYTF
TRBJ1-1	-	TRBV6-2/TRBV6-3	-	TGTGCCAGCATATTTTCGGGGGCTCTTACTACGAACACTGAAGCTTTCTTT	CASIFSGALTTNTEAFF
TRBJ1-6	-	TRBV10-3	-	TGTGCCATCAGTGAGCGGGTATCCTATAATTCACCCCTCCACTTT	CAISERVSYNSPLHF
TRBJ2-3	-	TRBV24-1	many	TGTGCCACCAGTGGGGACCTTCAAACAGATACGCAGTATTTT	CATSGDLQTDTQYF
TRBJ2-1	-	TRBV7-2	few	TGTGCCAGCAGCACCAGTCAGGGTGGCGCCTACAATGAGCAGTTCTTC	CASSTSQGGAYNEQFF
TRBJ2-5	TRBD2	TRBV5-4	many	TGTGCCAGCAGCAAAACCGCCACAGGGGCATGGGAGCGGGGGGGCGTGGAGACCCAGTACTTC	CASSKTATGAWERGGVETQYF
TRBJ2-7	-	TRBV11-2	many	TGTGCCAGCAGGCCTCGCCCTACTGACACCTCTGGATACGAGCAGTACTTC	CASRPRPTDTSGYEQYF
TRBJ2-2	TRBD1	TRBV29-1	many	TGCAGCGCCGGGACGGGACAGCTGAACACCGGGGAGCTGTTTTTT	CSAGTGQLNTGELFF
TRBJ1-1	-	TRBV11-2	many	TGTGCCAGCAGCCTCAGGGGAATGAACACTGAAGCTTTCTTT	CASSLRGMNTEAFF
TRBJ2-4	-	TRBV28	many	TGTGCCAGCAGTTTGGGGGGGGGGCCACGCGTCGCCAAAAACATTCAGTACTTC	CASSLGGGPRVAKNIQYF
TRBJ1-5	-	TRBV7-2	-	TGTGCCAGCAGCCCTACAGGGACCAACAATCAGCCCCAGCATTTT	CASSPTGTNNQPQHF
TRBJ1-6	-	TRBV7-2	-	TGTGCCAGCAGCTTATTTGGCTCACCCCTCCACTTT	CASSLFGSPLHF
TRBJ2-7	TRBD1	TRBV5-1	many	TGCGCCAGCAGCTTGGTGACAGGGCGAGCCGAGCAGTACTTC	CASSLVTGRAEQYF
TRBJ2-3	-	TRBV5-1	-	TGCGCCAGCAGCTTTAACCCGGTCACACGCACAGATACGCAGTATTTT	CASSFNPVTRTDTQYF
TRBJ2-1	-	TRBV30	few	TGTGCCTGGTCCGACGAGAATGAGCAGTTCTTC	CAWSDENEQFF
TRBJ2-6	-	TRBV30	many	TGTGCCTGGAGTCAGGGTTCCGGGGCCAACGTCCTGACTTTC	CAWSQGSGANVLTF
TRBJ2-7	-	TRBV7-2	many	TGTGCCAGCAGCTTAGATCCGATCTACGAGCAGTACTTC	CASSLDPIYEQYF
TRBJ2-1	TRBD2	TRBV20-1	-	TGCAGTGCCCTCCGGGAGGGGTACAGCCCCTACAATGAGCAGTTCTTC	CSALREGYSPYNEQFF
TRBJ2-7	TRBD1	TRBV6-2/TRBV6-3	many	TGTGCCAGCAGTTACTACGGACAGGGGGGTGGCGAGCAGTACTTC	CASSYYGQGGGEQYF
TRBJ1-6	TRBD1	TRBV10-3	many	TGTGCCATCAGCCGGGACAGGGGCTATAATTCACCCCTCCACTTT	CAISRDRGYNSPLHF
TRBJ2-5	TRBD2	TRBV20-1	many	TGCAGTACTACCCCACGACTAGCGGGGGGCACAGGGGAGACCCAGTACTTC	CSTTPRLAGGTGETQYF
TRBJ2-3	TRBD1	TRBV12-3/TRBV12-4	-	TGTGCCAGCAGTATGGGGACAGGGAGCACAGATACGCAGTATTTT	CASSMGTGSTDTQYF
TRBJ2-5	-	TRBV30	many	TGTGCCTGGAGGGGGCGGGGGCCCCAAGAGACCCAGTACTTC	CAWRGRGPQETQYF
TRBJ1-1	-	TRBV20-1	few	TGCAGTGCATGGGAATCGGGTCACACTGAAGCTTTCTTT	CSAWESGHTEAFF